The 13 T cell receptor beta chains below all came from one sample that was sequenced in a study of cytomegalovirus exposure and HLA in healthy donors. PCR involved 60 Vbeta and 13 Jbeta primers. Here immunoSEQ multiplex PCR was the method, and the copy in TCRdb shows in-frame clones only, minus some. The table lists fewer than 150,000 clones, 60% to 80% of them singletons. Sequencing used PBMCs. These receptor sequences come from a man aged 25 to 45 in good health and CMV-seronegative.

The chain couples TRBV5-1 to TRBJ2-3; 9 nucleotides line up with TRBD2. This CDR3 is built from 16 residues. The germline V gene has CDR1 SGHRS and CDR2 YFSETQ. V trimming: 3 bases; J trimming: 3 bases; junction bases outside the gene matches: 8. In nucleotides, the CDR3 is TGCGCCAGCAGCTCCGGTACTAGCGGGTTGACAGATACGCAGTATTTT. As protein: CASSSGTSGLTDTQYF.

This clone was recorded only once. The chain employs TRBV11-3 and TRBJ1-1; 8 positions match TRBD1. CDR1 is SGHNT, CDR2 YENEEA, per germline. CDR3 length: 14 residues. V gave up 1 base and J gave up 8 bases; unmatched junction bases: 6. The CDR3 nucleotides read TGTGCCAGCAGCTTAGGGCAGGGGGCGACCGAAGCTTTCTTT. It specifies CASSLGQGATEAFF. Complete variable domain (other parts from reference TRBV11-3 and TRBJ1-1): EAGVVQSPRYKIIEKKQPVAFWCNPISGHNTLYWYLQNLGQGPELLIRYENEEAVDDSQLPKDRFSAERLKGVDSTLKIQPAELGDSAVYLCASSLGQGATEAFFGQGTRLTVV.

V gene TRBV5-4 combines with J gene TRBJ2-1; D might be TRBD2 (6 bases). Trimming took off 4 bases at V and 5 bases at J, with 19 bases between the two ends. Germline V lookup: CDR1 SGHNT, CDR2 YYREEE (reference sequence). The CDR3 runs 16 residues. The CDR3 nucleotides read TGTGCCAGCAGCGGGAAACCGGGGGAAAGGGACAATGAGCAGTTCTTC. Protein product: CASSGKPGERDNEQFF.

The V and J genes are TRBV2 and TRBJ1-3; the D is unclear. V was pared by 5 bases and J by 0 bases, with 8 bases between. Germline CDR1 reads SNHLY; CDR2 reads FYNNEI. This CDR3 region has 14 residues. CDR3 in amino acids: CASSYDTSGNTIYF. DNA of the CDR3: TGTGCCAGCAGTTACGACACCTCTGGAAACACCATATATTTT.

The DNA of the CDR3 is TGTGCCTCCTGGTCCTCCGGTACCGGTAGCTCCTACGAGCAGTACTTC. This codes for CASWSSGTGSSYEQYF. The chain joins TRBV27 to TRBJ2-7; D unresolved. Trimming left V 11 bases short and J 0 bases short, with 23 bases between. The CDR3 covers 16 residues. Germline V lookup: CDR1 MNHEY, CDR2 SMNVEV (reference sequence).

CDR3 DNA sequence: TGTGCCAGCTCACCCGGACAGGGAGGGTCCTACGAGCAGTACTTC. Translated: CASSPGQGGSYEQYF. The chain links TRBV18 to TRBJ2-7; D is possibly TRBD1 (8 bases). In germline, CDR1 is KGHSH, CDR2 LQKENI. The length of the CDR3 is 15 residues. V was trimmed by 3 bases and J by 1 base, leaving 13 bases between them.

The rearrangement uses TRBV7-9 and TRBJ2-5, with 10 nucleotides matching TRBD1. Losses at the gene ends were 1 base for V and 3 bases for J; bases not matched to a gene: 2. CDR1 and CDR2 (germline): SEHNR, FQNEAQ (reference sequence). This CDR3 region has 15 residues. In DNA form, the CDR3 reads TGTGCCAGCAGCTTAGGGACAGGGGGTAAAGAGACCCAGTACTTC. Its protein product is CASSLGTGGKETQYF.

The V call is TRBV4-1, the J call TRBJ1-2, with D hard to call. The CDR3 contains 11 residues. V was trimmed by 1 base and J by 8 bases, leaving 5 bases between them. The V gene's germline CDR1 is MGHRA and CDR2 YSYEKL. The CDR3 DNA follows: TGCGCCAGCAGCCAAGGAGGCGGCTACACCTTC. It encodes CASSQGGGYTF.

V usage is TRBV16 and J usage is TRBJ1-3; D gene ambiguous. There are 13 residues in the CDR3. The V end was cut by 4 bases, the J end by 2 bases, with 6 bases between. CDR1 is KGHSY and CDR2 is FQNENV in the germline V gene. The CDR3 sequence: CASSLGTGNTIYF. The CDR3 DNA is TGTGCCAGCAGCCTCGGGACTGGAAACACCATATATTTT.

This clone showed up just once. The CDR3 DNA reads as TGTGCCAGCAGTTACGATGGTATCAGGGCTTCCGGGGAGCTGTTTTTT. Its translation is CASSYDGIRASGELFF. The rearrangement joins TRBV6-5 to TRBJ2-2, with a tentative D call TRBD1 (5 bases). Germline V lookup: CDR1 MNHEY, CDR2 SVGAGI. V was pared by 2 bases and J by 6 bases, with 16 bases between. The CDR3 has 16 amino acids.

The rearrangement links TRBV27 to TRBJ1-5; 11 positions match TRBD1. Trimming took 3 bases from V and 1 from J; bases not matched to a gene: 5. Germline values: CDR1 MNHEY, CDR2 SMNVEV (reference sequence). The CDR3 has 17 residues. The CDR3 region is CASSLWGQGGSNQPQHF. The CDR3 nucleotides read TGTGCCAGCAGTTTGTGGGGACAGGGGGGAAGCAATCAGCCCCAGCATTTT.

The chain links TRBV11-2 to TRBJ2-7; D gene ambiguous. The ends were cut back, 3 bases at V and 6 bases at J, with 6 bases in the middle. Looked up from germline, CDR1 is SGHAT and CDR2 is FQNNGV. This CDR3 contains 11 residues. Here the CDR3 reads CASSFSFEQYF. The DNA of the CDR3 is TGTGCCAGCAGCTTTAGCTTCGAGCAGTACTTC.

V is TRBV15 and J is TRBJ1-5, with D tentatively TRBD1 (5 bases). The V gene lost 0 bases and the J gene lost 4 bases, with 10 bases spanning the gap. This CDR3 has 15 amino acids. Per the germline V gene, CDR1 is LNHNV and CDR2 is YYDKDF (reference sequence). CDR3: CATSRDRARNQPQHF. The CDR3 DNA is TGTGCCACCAGCAGAGACAGGGCCAGGAATCAGCCCCAGCATTTT.